A selection of T cell receptor beta chains follows, all from one sample in a study of T cell repertoires in cytomegalovirus infection. Via MiXCR, TCRdb re-called the reads, giving one row per CDR3 protein. The data show about 250,000 distinct CDR3 sequences, about 18% seen once. Sequenced input: CD8+ T cells from PBMCs. The receptors derive from a human donor in good health (CMV status not recorded). Some clones in this sample may be carry-over from other donors' samples. The conserved cysteine and the conserved F or W are not part of the CDR3 here. Fields, in order: J gene, CDR3 length, V gene, CDR3 protein.

j_gene: TRBJ2-3
len: 16
v_gene: TRBV4-1
CDR3aa: ASSQDFLQVFGTDTQY

j_gene: TRBJ2-3
len: 13
v_gene: TRBV29-1
CDR3aa: SVAGGGLRTDTQY

j_gene: TRBJ2-5
len: 15
v_gene: TRBV2
CDR3aa: ASSESAARPHRETQY

j_gene: TRBJ2-3
len: 14
v_gene: TRBV20-1
CDR3aa: SARAPPGPSTDTQY

j_gene: TRBJ2-7
len: 13
v_gene: TRBV7-9
CDR3aa: ASSPDGTGPYEQY

j_gene: TRBJ2-3
len: 17
v_gene: TRBV7-8
CDR3aa: ASSLSPLFTGSRTDTQY

j_gene: TRBJ2-2
len: 18
v_gene: TRBV9
CDR3aa: ASSSREGSGGRSNTGELF

j_gene: TRBJ2-1
len: 12
v_gene: TRBV12-3/TRBV12-4
CDR3aa: ASSPGGHPDEQF

j_gene: TRBJ1-1
len: 11
v_gene: TRBV11-3
CDR3aa: ASSFWAGTEAF

j_gene: TRBJ2-7
len: 12
v_gene: TRBV19
CDR3aa: ASSIAQGGYEQY

j_gene: TRBJ1-3
len: 14
v_gene: TRBV11-1
CDR3aa: ASSLGSGEFGNTIY

j_gene: TRBJ2-1
len: 12
v_gene: TRBV6-6
CDR3aa: ASSYVLGRDEQF

j_gene: TRBJ2-7
len: 12
v_gene: TRBV5-1
CDR3aa: ASSLATRGTEQY

j_gene: TRBJ2-7
len: 12
v_gene: TRBV20-1
CDR3aa: SAGWGPGEVEQY

j_gene: TRBJ2-5
len: 13
v_gene: TRBV28
CDR3aa: ASSSDRDSQETQY

j_gene: TRBJ2-7
len: 15
v_gene: TRBV7-6
CDR3aa: ASSLGGGPATSYEQY

j_gene: TRBJ2-3
len: 13
v_gene: TRBV28
CDR3aa: ASRTGTGSTDTQY